This passage covers 30 T cell receptor beta chains from one sample sequenced in a study of T cells expressing NK-cell markers. TCRdb processed the 5' RACE reads again and assigns one entry to each CDR3 protein, with no DNA. The listing records about 460,000 distinct CDR3 sequences. The sequencing input was blood T cells: a sorted CD56 or NKG2C T cell subset, CD4+ or CD8+ T cells, or bulk PBMC T cells (not recorded which). These receptors came from a woman in her 50s in good health.

The chain links TRBV7-9 to TRBJ1-4; without DNA, the TCRdb call of TRBD1 cannot be checked. CDR1 SEHNR and CDR2 FQNEAQ come from the germline V gene (reference sequence). The CDR3 length is 15 residues. CDR3 sequence reads: CASSLNSGQNEKLFF.

The V and J genes are TRBV15 and TRBJ2-5. CDR1 is LNHNV and CDR2 is YYDKDF in the germline V gene (reference sequence). There are 15 residues in the CDR3. Here the CDR3 reads CATSSYSRNQETQYF.

This chain connects TRBV6-6 to TRBJ1-5; TCRdb outputs TRBD1, but without DNA this stays unchecked. This CDR3 contains 20 residues. Looked up from germline, CDR1 is MNHNY and CDR2 is SVGAGI (reference sequence). The CDR3 reads CASSYSPGQRGSDSNQPQHF.

The chain carries TRBV11-3 and TRBJ2-2; TCRdb reports TRBD1, a call that lacks DNA to check it against. The CDR3 is 16 amino acids. Germline assignment: CDR1 SGHNT and CDR2 YENEEA. The CDR3 protein is CASSSGGQGVTGELFF.

The chain has TRBV20-1 and TRBJ2-5; without DNA, the TCRdb call of TRBD2 cannot be checked. Germline V gene lookup returns CDR1 DFQATT and CDR2 SNEGSKA (reference sequence). This CDR3 has 16 amino acids. The CDR3 protein is CSASVPLAGVEETQYF.

This chain uses TRBV6-2 or TRBV6-3 with TRBJ2-3; no DNA is available, so the TRBD2 call from TCRdb remains unchecked. CDR3 size: 16 residues. Germline-derived CDR1 and CDR2 are MNHEY and SVGEGT. This CDR3 is CASSSKERDITDTQYF.

This sequence joins TRBV20-1 and TRBJ2-1. CDR3 length: 11 residues. Germline V gene sequence: CDR1 DFQATT, CDR2 SNEGSKA (reference sequence). The CDR3 protein is CSAKEGIEQFF.

V is TRBV29-1 and J is TRBJ2-3. The CDR3 length is 14 residues. Germline CDR1 SQVTM, CDR2 ANQGSEA. This chain's CDR3 is CSHKKGSGTDTQYF.

The rearrangement uses TRBV3-1 and TRBJ2-2; lacking DNA, the TRBD2 call made by TCRdb goes unchecked. CDR3 length equals 16 residues. Per germline, CDR1 LGHDT and CDR2 YNNKEL (reference sequence). Here the CDR3 reads CASSQPGTRGTGELFF.

J is TRBJ2-3 and V is TRBV19; the D gene TCRdb calls, TRBD1, cannot be checked with no DNA. Germline values: CDR1 LNHDA, CDR2 SQIVND (reference sequence). The CDR3 is made up of 14 amino acids. CDR3 amino acids: CASSRWERADTQYF.

The CDR3 protein is CASSLDGHISTYNEQFF. The genes are TRBV5-1 and TRBJ2-1; no DNA is available, so the TRBD1 call from TCRdb remains unchecked. The germline gives CDR1 SGHRS, CDR2 YFSETQ. The CDR3 runs 17 residues.

The rearrangement links TRBV6-4 to TRBJ2-1; TCRdb lists TRBD1, though no DNA is available to test this call. In germline, CDR1 is MRHNA, CDR2 SNTAGT. The CDR3 is 15 residues long. The CDR3 here is CASMPGPDGGGEQFF.

The rearrangement uses TRBV11-3 and TRBJ2-1; as DNA is missing, the TRBD2 call by TCRdb cannot be tested. The germline gives CDR1 SGHNT, CDR2 YENEEA. This CDR3 is 16 amino acids long. CDR3 loop: CASSLGVVMRGLAVFF.

CDR3 residues: CASGFDRGDYNEQFF. V usage is TRBV12-5 and J usage is TRBJ2-1; TCRdb picks TRBD1, but there is no DNA to check that call. This CDR3 is built from 15 residues. The germline CDR1 and CDR2 sequences are LGHNT and FRNRAP.

The chain couples TRBV4-1 to TRBJ2-2; the TCRdb D gene call, TRBD2, has no DNA to confirm it. CDR1 MGHRA and CDR2 YSYEKL come from the germline V gene. The CDR3 sequence is 15 residues long. The CDR3 here is CASRNPGRGTGELFF.

This chain joins TRBV12-5 and TRBJ1-1. The CDR3 is 12 amino acids. CDR1 is LGHNT and CDR2 is FRNRAP in the germline V gene. The CDR3 sequence is CASGFQRTEAFF.

This chain joins TRBV5-5 and TRBJ2-2; with no DNA, the TCRdb D assignment of TRBD1 cannot be verified. The CDR3 contains 14 residues. The germline V gene has CDR1 SGHKS and CDR2 YYEKEE (reference sequence). The CDR3 is CASDLGQLFGELFF.

The chain joins TRBV6-5 to TRBJ2-7; TCRdb lists TRBD2, though no DNA is available to test this call. The CDR3 is made up of 17 amino acids. The germline V gene has CDR1 MNHEY and CDR2 SVGAGI. CDR3 residues: CASSYSGREPPGDEQYF.

The V gene is TRBV28, the J gene TRBJ2-3; TCRdb's D call, TRBD2, is unchecked because there is no DNA. Germline-derived CDR1 and CDR2 are MDHEN and SYDVKM. CDR3 length: 17 amino acids. This chain's CDR3 is CASSPPGLAASTDTQYF.

The V and J genes are TRBV4-2 and TRBJ2-2; TCRdb selects TRBD2, and the lack of DNA leaves this call unchecked. Germline CDR1 reads LGHNA; CDR2 reads YNFKEQ. CDR3 size: 14 residues. Here the CDR3 reads CRPRTSGNTGELFF.

The chain joins TRBV5-8 to TRBJ2-7. CDR1 is SGHTS, CDR2 YDEGEE, per germline. The CDR3 loop spans 13 amino acids. This CDR3 is CASSLGDFYEQYF.

This rearrangement joins TRBV7-6 to TRBJ2-7; TCRdb's D gene call, TRBD1, goes unchecked for lack of DNA. This CDR3 is built from 16 residues. Germline V gene data show CDR1 as SGHVS and CDR2 as FNYEAQ. The CDR3 protein is CASSYLPGQGNSEQYF.

CDR3 residues: CASNSGNLKTSGNLYNEQFF. The chain links TRBV5-5 to TRBJ2-1; TCRdb indicates TRBD2, and absent DNA this call remains unverified. CDR3 size: 20 residues. The germline CDR1 and CDR2 sequences are SGHKS and YYEKEE (reference sequence).

This sequence joins TRBV28 and TRBJ2-2; TCRdb returns TRBD2, unconfirmable since there is no DNA. Germline V gene lookup returns CDR1 MDHEN and CDR2 SYDVKM. The CDR3 totals 15 residues. CDR3 residues: CASSFLAGIGGELFF.

CDR3 amino acids: CASSPKAGGETQYF. V and J are TRBV2 and TRBJ2-5; the D call of TRBD2 rests on TCRdb alone, since no DNA is present to check it. The CDR3 has 14 residues. Germline values: CDR1 SNHLY, CDR2 FYNNEI.

The gene calls are TRBV20-1 and TRBJ2-3. This CDR3 region has 14 residues. Germline CDR1 reads DFQATT; CDR2 reads SNEGSKA (reference sequence). CDR3 sequence reads: CSALLEPSTDTQYF.

The chain's CDR3 is CASSDLGLNTGELFF. This chain joins TRBV7-7 and TRBJ2-2. The CDR3 is 15 residues long. Germline V lookup: CDR1 SSHAT, CDR2 FNYEAQ (reference sequence).

The gene calls are TRBV30 and TRBJ2-2. CDR3 length: 12 amino acids. Germline V gene data show CDR1 as GTSNPN and CDR2 as SVGIG (reference sequence). The CDR3 is CAWNGLLGELFF.

The V call is TRBV24-1, the J call TRBJ1-2; as DNA is missing, the TRBD1 call by TCRdb cannot be tested. Germline values: CDR1 KGHDR, CDR2 SFDVKD. CDR3 size: 15 residues. The chain's CDR3 is CATSDPATGTYGYTF.

The chain uses TRBV12-3 or TRBV12-4 and TRBJ1-1; TCRdb selects TRBD1, and the lack of DNA leaves this call unchecked. CDR3 size: 12 residues. CDR3 loop: CATSDRATEAFF.